The next 24 T cell receptor beta chains were all read from a single sample in a study of graft-versus-host responses after intestinal transplantation. Generated by immunoSEQ multiplex PCR, the TCRdb table keeps only in-frame clones and is missing some. There are about 20,000 clones in the sample; 65% to 85% occur only once, and 8% lies in the top ten. Tissue from the graft was processed to free its intraepithelial and lamina propria lymphocytes. The sequenced sample was ileum tissue, obtained around 20 days after intestinal transplant. The receptor set was obtained from a human patient who received an intestinal transplant, so some T cells may come from the graft donor.

The chain uses TRBV5-1 and TRBJ1-2; TRBD1 aligns across 8 bases. Germline V lookup: CDR1 SGHRS, CDR2 YFSETQ. The CDR3 runs 13 residues. With V trimmed by 2 bases and J by 7 bases, 4 bases remained unmatched. The CDR3 loop reads CASSFAGGSGYTF. The DNA of the CDR3 is TGCGCCAGCAGCTTCGCAGGGGGCTCTGGCTACACCTTC.

The chain recombines TRBV27 with TRBJ2-7; perhaps TRBD1 as D (6 bases). The CDR3 covers 14 residues. V shed 5 bases and J shed 1 base, with 12 bases lying between them. The germline V gene has CDR1 MNHEY and CDR2 SMNVEV (reference sequence). DNA for the CDR3: TGTGCCAGCAGTCTCGACAGGAGTTCCTACGAGCAGTACTTC. Translated, it gives CASSLDRSSYEQYF.

The CDR3 DNA follows: TGTGCCTGGGGGGAAGGGGGGGGCCAAGAGACCCAGTACTTC. Its translation: CAWGEGGGQETQYF. The chain couples TRBV30 to TRBJ2-5; D perhaps matches TRBD2 (7 bases). The length of the CDR3 is 14 residues. V lost 5 bases to trimming and J lost 1 base, with 14 bases between them. From germline, CDR1 is GTSNPN and CDR2 SVGIG (reference sequence).

J is TRBJ1-2 and V is TRBV5-4, with 7 bases fitting TRBD1. Per the germline V gene, CDR1 is SGHNT and CDR2 is YYREEE (reference sequence). The length of the CDR3 is 15 residues. The V gene end was trimmed by 4 bases and the J gene end by 2 bases; junction bases not matched to a gene: 8. CDR3 sequence: CASSVVAGGNYGYTF. In nucleotides, the CDR3 is TGTGCCAGCAGCGTCGTTGCAGGGGGAAACTATGGCTACACCTTC.

This sequence joins TRBV7-9 and TRBJ2-7, with 8 bases fitting TRBD1. The CDR3 totals 15 residues. The trim removed 11 bases at V and 0 bases at J, leaving 12 bases unmatched. Germline V gene data show CDR1 as SEHNR and CDR2 as FQNEAQ (reference sequence). The CDR3 is CALGPGTGNSYEQYF. The CDR3 DNA is TGTGCCCTCGGTCCCGGGACAGGTAACTCCTACGAGCAGTACTTC.

This chain connects TRBV10-3 to TRBJ1-3; D call uncertain. Trimming took off 9 bases at V and 2 bases at J, with 8 bases between the two ends. Germline CDR1 ENHRY, CDR2 SYGVKD. This CDR3 contains 12 residues. Written as DNA, the CDR3 is TGTGCCATGACTAAGACTGGAAACACCATATATTTT. Translating gives CAMTKTGNTIYF.

The chain recombines TRBV5-6 with TRBJ1-2, with TRBD1 as a possible D gene (5 bases). Germline CDR1 reads SGHDT; CDR2 reads YYEEEE. CDR3 length: 14 residues. The V and J ends lost 4 bases and 3 bases respectively, with 13 bases between them. CDR3 nucleotide sequence: TGTGCCAGCAGCCACGACCCAGGGCACTATGGCTACACCTTC. Its translation: CASSHDPGHYGYTF.

This clone was observed once. The V and J genes are TRBV27 and TRBJ1-1; TRBD1 might be the D (5 bases). Germline V gene data show CDR1 as MNHEY and CDR2 as SMNVEV (reference sequence). The V end lost 5 bases, the J end lost 4 bases, and 17 bases lay between the germline ends. This CDR3 comprises 15 residues. The DNA for the CDR3 is TGTGCCAGCAGTCCCATTGTGACAGTGAGCACTGAAGCTTTCTTT. As protein: CASSPIVTVSTEAFF.

This clone was seen a few times. V is TRBV4-3 and J is TRBJ2-7, with 8 bases aligning to TRBD2. Germline assignment: CDR1 LGHNA and CDR2 YSLEER. The J segment lost 3 bases and the V segment lost 0 bases, leaving 19 bases of the junction unmatched. This CDR3 has 20 residues. The CDR3: CASSQEMNGRGTSGGYEQYF. CDR3 coding DNA: TGCGCCAGCAGCCAAGAGATGAATGGCAGGGGAACTAGCGGAGGCTACGAGCAGTACTTC.

The chain carries TRBV5-1 and TRBJ2-1, with D maybe TRBD1 (6 bases). In germline, CDR1 is SGHRS, CDR2 YFSETQ. Between the trimmed V and J ends, which lost 2 bases and 8 bases, there was a span of 8 bases. The CDR3 covers 12 residues. CDR3 region: CASSFRGDEQFF. In DNA form, the CDR3 reads TGCGCCAGCAGCTTCAGGGGTGATGAGCAGTTCTTC. Looking up the rest from reference TRBV5-1 and TRBJ2-1 gives the full variable domain: KAGVTQTPRYLIKTRGQQVTLSCSPISGHRSVSWYQQTPGQGLQFLFEYFSETQRNKGNFPGRFSGRQFSNSRSEMNVSTLELGDSALYLCASSFRGDEQFFGPGTRLTVL.

The chain employs TRBV27 and TRBJ1-1; D gene unclear. Germline values: CDR1 MNHEY, CDR2 SMNVEV (reference sequence). The CDR3 is 12 amino acids. Trimming removed 5 bases from V and 7 bases from J, with 11 bases in between. The CDR3 region is CASSTRAGEAFF. DNA of the CDR3: TGTGCCAGCAGTACGCGAGCGGGTGAAGCTTTCTTT.

This chain connects TRBV4-2 to TRBJ2-1, with 8 nucleotides matching TRBD1. The trim removed 3 bases at V and 15 bases at J, leaving 10 bases unmatched. The CDR3 sequence is 13 residues long. CDR1 and CDR2 (germline): LGHNA, YNFKEQ. The CDR3 is CASSQDQDRAPFF. The DNA of the CDR3 is TGTGCCAGCAGCCAGGACCAGGACAGGGCGCCGTTCTTC.

This sequence joins TRBV4-2 and TRBJ2-1; 9 bases are a match to TRBD2. J lost 8 bases, V lost 0 bases, and 8 bases had no gene match. Per germline, CDR1 LGHNA and CDR2 YNFKEQ. The CDR3 is 16 residues long. CDR3 residues: CASSQEAGGLFYEQFF. Here the CDR3 DNA reads TGTGCCAGCAGCCAAGAGGCGGGGGGGCTATTCTATGAGCAGTTCTTC.

In this sample, this clone turned up once. The gene calls are TRBV5-5 and TRBJ1-2; 7 nucleotides line up with TRBD1. Germline lookup yields CDR1 SGHKS and CDR2 YYEKEE (reference sequence). V trimming: 3 bases; J trimming: 7 bases; junction bases outside the gene matches: 9. The CDR3 extends over 14 amino acids. The CDR3 DNA reads as TGTGCCAGCAGCTATGGACAGGATCGCGGTGGCTACACCTTC. The encoded protein is CASSYGQDRGGYTF.

CDR3 amino acids: CASSQVILTSGAYNEQFF. The CDR3 region has the DNA TGTGCCAGCAGCCAAGTTATACTGACTAGCGGGGCGTACAATGAGCAGTTCTTC. The chain couples TRBV14 to TRBJ2-1; TRBD2 matches at 11 bases. CDR3 length: 18 amino acids. The V gene end was trimmed by 1 base and the J gene end by 4 bases; junction bases not matched to a gene: 9. Germline assignment: CDR1 SGHDN and CDR2 FVKESK. Filled out from reference TRBV14 and TRBJ2-1, the complete variable domain reads EAGVTQFPSHSVIEKGQTVTLRCDPISGHDNLYWYRRVMGKEIKFLLHFVKESKQDESGMPNNRFLAERTGGTYSTLKVQPAELEDSGVYFCASSQVILTSGAYNEQFFGPGTRLTVL.

DNA of the CDR3: TGCAGCGTTGGGGCGGGACAGACCTACGAGCAGTACTTC. It codes for CSVGAGQTYEQYF. The rearrangement uses TRBV29-1 and TRBJ2-7, with a possible D match to TRBD1 (7 bases). Trimming removed 4 bases at V and 2 bases at J, with 12 bases between. Germline V CDR1 and CDR2: SQVTM, ANQGSEA. The CDR3 spans 13 residues.

The sample holds a few counts of this clone. This chain connects TRBV27 to TRBJ1-3; 7 nucleotides agree with TRBD1. Germline CDR1 is MNHEY and CDR2 is SMNVEV (reference sequence). The CDR3 runs to 15 residues. The junction had 9 bases not matched to a gene; V was cut back by 6 bases and J by 4 bases. The CDR3 nucleotides are TGTGCCAGCAGACCGACAGGGTCTTCGGGAAACACCATATATTTT. Encoded protein: CASRPTGSSGNTIYF.

V usage is TRBV6-5 and J usage is TRBJ1-2, with D hard to call. Germline CDR1 reads MNHEY; CDR2 reads SVGAGI. V lost 2 bases and J 4 bases, leaving 11 bases between the germline ends. This CDR3 contains 14 residues. The CDR3 region has the DNA TGTGCCAGCAGTTACGTGGTCGGGAGCTATGGCTACACCTTC. Translated: CASSYVVGSYGYTF.

This clone has only a few counts. The chain employs TRBV9 and TRBJ2-3, with D perhaps matching TRBD2 (6 bases). Germline CDR1 and CDR2: SGDLS and YYNGEE. This CDR3 has 13 residues. Trimming removed 4 bases from V and 3 bases from J, with 9 bases in between. The CDR3 nucleotides are TGTGCCAGCAGCTCTGGGGGGACAGATACGCAGTATTTT. Protein sequence: CASSSGGTDTQYF. Based on the CDR3 plus reference TRBV9 and TRBJ2-3, the full variable domain is DSGVTQTPKHLITATGQRVTLRCSPRSGDLSVYWYQQSLDQGLQFLIQYYNGEERAKGNILERFSAQQFPDLHSELNLSSLELGDSALYFCASSSGGTDTQYFGPGTRLTVL.

DNA of the CDR3: TGTGCCAGCAGTGAGATAACAGGGGTAGAATCACCCCTCCACTTT. It translates to CASSEITGVESPLHF. The genes are TRBV25-1 and TRBJ1-6; 7 nucleotides line up with TRBD1. Unmatched junction bases numbered 9, after V lost 3 bases and J lost 10 bases. The germline V gene has CDR1 MGHDK and CDR2 SYGVNS. The CDR3 is 15 residues long.

This clone was recorded a few times. This chain uses TRBV7-9 with TRBJ2-7; D is perhaps TRBD1 (6 bases). This CDR3 is 15 amino acids long. Looked up from germline, CDR1 is SEHNR and CDR2 is FQNEAQ (reference sequence). Trimming stripped 3 bases from V and 0 bases from J, with 12 bases between. The CDR3 region has the DNA TGTGCCAGCAGCTTCCCCGAAGGGGGCTCCTACGAGCAGTACTTC. This sequence encodes CASSFPEGGSYEQYF.

This clone has more than one count but fewer than ten. The chain links TRBV2 to TRBJ1-2; D gene ambiguous. CDR1 and CDR2 from the germline V gene are SNHLY and FYNNEI. V lost 2 bases to trimming and J lost 8 bases, with 9 bases between them. The CDR3 is 12 residues long. The CDR3 DNA sequence: TGTGCCAGCAGTGAAAGTCCCAGGGGCTACACCTTC. Its protein is CASSESPRGYTF.

This sequence joins TRBV9 and TRBJ2-1, with 8 bases that match TRBD2. J lost 0 bases, V lost 0 bases, and 2 bases had no gene match. CDR1 is SGDLS and CDR2 is YYNGEE in the germline V gene. There are 16 residues in the CDR3. CDR3 protein: CASSVGTSSSYNEQFF. The CDR3 DNA sequence: TGTGCCAGCAGCGTAGGGACTAGCAGCTCCTACAATGAGCAGTTCTTC.

The J gene is TRBJ1-6, the V gene TRBV30; 8 bases are shared with TRBD1. Germline V gene sequence: CDR1 GTSNPN, CDR2 SVGIG (reference sequence). Trimming at V came to 2 bases and at J to 7 bases, leaving 4 bases not matched to a gene. The CDR3 contains 14 residues. The CDR3 DNA follows: TGTGCCTGGAGTACTGGGACAGGAAATTCACCCCTCCACTTT. It translates to CAWSTGTGNSPLHF.